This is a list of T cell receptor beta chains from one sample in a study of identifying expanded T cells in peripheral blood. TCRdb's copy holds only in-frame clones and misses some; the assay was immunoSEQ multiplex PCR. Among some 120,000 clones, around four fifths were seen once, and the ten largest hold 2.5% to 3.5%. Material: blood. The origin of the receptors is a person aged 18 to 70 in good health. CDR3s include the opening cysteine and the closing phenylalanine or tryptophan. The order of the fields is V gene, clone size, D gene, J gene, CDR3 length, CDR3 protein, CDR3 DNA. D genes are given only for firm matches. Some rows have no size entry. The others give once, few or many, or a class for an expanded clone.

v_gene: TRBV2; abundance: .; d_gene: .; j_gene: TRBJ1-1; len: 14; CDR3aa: CASKRGGGKTEAFF; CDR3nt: TGTGCCAGCAAAAGGGGGGGCGGGAAGACTGAAGCTTTCTTT
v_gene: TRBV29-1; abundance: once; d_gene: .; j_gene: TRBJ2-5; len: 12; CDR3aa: CSVESRQETQYF; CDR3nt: TGCAGCGTTGAAAGCAGACAAGAGACCCAGTACTTC
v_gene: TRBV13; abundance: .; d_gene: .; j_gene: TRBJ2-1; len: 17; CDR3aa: CASSLLGSRGSYNEQFF; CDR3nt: TGTGCCAGCAGCTTATTAGGAAGCAGGGGCTCCTACAATGAGCAGTTCTTC
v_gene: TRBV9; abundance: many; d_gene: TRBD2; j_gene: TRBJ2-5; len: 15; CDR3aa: CASSVRGGGAETQYF; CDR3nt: TGTGCCAGCAGCGTCCGTGGCGGGGGGGCGGAGACCCAGTACTTC
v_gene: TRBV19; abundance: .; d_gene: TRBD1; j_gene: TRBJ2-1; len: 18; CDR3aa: CASSIPGQGASSYNEQFF; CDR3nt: TGTGCCAGTAGTATTCCGGGACAGGGGGCGAGCTCCTACAATGAGCAGTTCTTC
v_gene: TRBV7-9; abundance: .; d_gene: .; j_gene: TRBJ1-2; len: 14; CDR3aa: CASSLIGISYGYTF; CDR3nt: TGTGCCAGCAGCTTAATTGGGATCAGCTATGGCTACACCTTC
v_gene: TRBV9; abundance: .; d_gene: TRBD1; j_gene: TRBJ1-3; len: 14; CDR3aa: CASSVMTGGNTIYF; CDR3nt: TGTGCCAGCAGCGTAATGACAGGGGGAAACACCATATATTTT
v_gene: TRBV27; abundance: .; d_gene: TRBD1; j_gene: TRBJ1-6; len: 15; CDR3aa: CASSPEGTAYSPLHF; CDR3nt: TGTGCCAGCTCCCCAGAAGGGACAGCTTATTCACCCCTCCACTTT
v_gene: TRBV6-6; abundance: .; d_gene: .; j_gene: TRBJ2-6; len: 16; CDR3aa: CASSSWVDSGANVLTF; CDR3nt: TGTGCCAGCAGCTCGTGGGTCGACTCTGGGGCCAACGTCCTGACTTTC
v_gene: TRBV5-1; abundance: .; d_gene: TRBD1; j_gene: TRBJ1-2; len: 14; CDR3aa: CASSLGQGAGGYTF; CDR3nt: TGCGCCAGCAGCTTGGGCCAGGGGGCCGGTGGCTACACCTTC
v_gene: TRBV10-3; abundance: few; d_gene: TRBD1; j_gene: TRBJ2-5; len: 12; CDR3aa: CAIRGTGETQYF; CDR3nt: TGTGCCATCAGGGGGACAGGGGAGACCCAGTACTTC
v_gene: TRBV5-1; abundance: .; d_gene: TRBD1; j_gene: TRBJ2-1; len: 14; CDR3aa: CASSPGQGYNEQFF; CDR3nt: TGCGCCAGCAGCCCGGGACAGGGTTACAATGAGCAGTTCTTC
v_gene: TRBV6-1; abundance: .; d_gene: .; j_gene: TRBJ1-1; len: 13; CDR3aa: CASRQVMNTEAFF; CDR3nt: TGTGCCAGTCGACAGGTCATGAACACTGAAGCTTTCTTT
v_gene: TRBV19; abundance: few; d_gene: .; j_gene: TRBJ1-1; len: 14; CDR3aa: CASSTSRINTEAFF; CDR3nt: TGTGCCAGTAGTACGTCCAGGATCAACACTGAAGCTTTCTTT
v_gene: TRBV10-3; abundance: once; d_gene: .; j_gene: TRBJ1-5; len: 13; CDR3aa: CAISESKAQPQHF; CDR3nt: TGTGCCATCAGTGAGTCGAAGGCTCAGCCCCAGCATTTT
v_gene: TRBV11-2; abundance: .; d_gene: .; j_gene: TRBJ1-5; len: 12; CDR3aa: CASSNNNQPQHF; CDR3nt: TGTGCCAGCAGCAATAACAATCAGCCCCAGCATTTT
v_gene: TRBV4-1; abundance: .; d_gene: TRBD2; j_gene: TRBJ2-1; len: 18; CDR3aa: CASSQDPAGGSIPNEQFF; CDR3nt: TGCGCCAGCAGCCAAGATCCAGCGGGGGGGTCAATACCCAATGAGCAGTTCTTC
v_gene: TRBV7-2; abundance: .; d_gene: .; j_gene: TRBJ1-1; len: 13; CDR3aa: CASSSGVDTEAFF; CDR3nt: TGTGCCAGCAGTTCAGGGGTTGACACTGAAGCTTTCTTT
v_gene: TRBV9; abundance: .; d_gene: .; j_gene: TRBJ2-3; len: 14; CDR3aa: CASSVGVSRDTQYF; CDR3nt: TGTGCCAGCAGCGTAGGGGTTAGTAGGGATACGCAGTATTTT
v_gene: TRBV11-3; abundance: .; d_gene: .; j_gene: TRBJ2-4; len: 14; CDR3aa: CASSSPGTKNIQYF; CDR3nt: TGTGCCAGCAGCTCGCCAGGAACCAAAAACATTCAGTACTTC
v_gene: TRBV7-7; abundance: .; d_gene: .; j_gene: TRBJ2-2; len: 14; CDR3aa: CASRATRNTGELFF; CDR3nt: TGTGCCAGCAGAGCTACTCGGAACACCGGGGAGCTGTTTTTT
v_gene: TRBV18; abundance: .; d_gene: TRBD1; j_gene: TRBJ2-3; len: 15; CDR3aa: CASSPPRQGADTQYF; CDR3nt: TGTGCCAGCTCACCACCCCGACAGGGGGCAGATACGCAGTATTTT
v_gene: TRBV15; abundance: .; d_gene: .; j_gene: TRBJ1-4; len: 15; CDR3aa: CATSRGEGGNEKLFF; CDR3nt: TGTGCCACCAGCAGAGGGGAAGGGGGGAATGAAAAACTGTTTTTT
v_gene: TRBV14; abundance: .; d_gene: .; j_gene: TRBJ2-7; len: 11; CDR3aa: CASSSGYEQYF; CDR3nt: TGTGCCAGCAGTTCAGGTTACGAGCAGTACTTC
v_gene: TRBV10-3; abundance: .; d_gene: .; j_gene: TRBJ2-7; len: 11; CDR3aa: CAISERYEQYF; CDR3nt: TGTGCCATCAGTGAGAGATACGAGCAGTACTTC
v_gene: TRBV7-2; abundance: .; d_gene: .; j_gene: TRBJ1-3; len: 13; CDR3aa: CASSLRWGNTIYF; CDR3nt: TGTGCCAGCAGCTTAAGGTGGGGAAACACCATATATTTT
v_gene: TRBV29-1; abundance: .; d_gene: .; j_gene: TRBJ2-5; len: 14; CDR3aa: CSVDRGALGETQYF; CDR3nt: TGCAGCGTTGATCGGGGGGCCCTGGGAGAGACCCAGTACTTC
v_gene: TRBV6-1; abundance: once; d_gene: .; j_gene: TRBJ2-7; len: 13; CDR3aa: CASIQGGSYEQYF; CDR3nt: TGTGCCAGCATCCAGGGGGGGTCCTACGAGCAGTACTTC
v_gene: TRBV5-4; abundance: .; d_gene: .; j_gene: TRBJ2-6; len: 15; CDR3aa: CASSLPSSGANVLTF; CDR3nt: TGTGCCAGCAGCTTGCCGAGCTCTGGGGCCAACGTCCTGACTTTC
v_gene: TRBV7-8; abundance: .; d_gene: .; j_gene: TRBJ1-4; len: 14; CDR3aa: CASSLRTSNEKLFF; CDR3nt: TGTGCCAGCAGCTTAAGGACCTCTAATGAAAAACTGTTTTTT
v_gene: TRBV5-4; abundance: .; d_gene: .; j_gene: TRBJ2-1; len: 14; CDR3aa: CASSLAAGYNEQFF; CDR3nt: TGTGCCAGCAGCTTGGCGGCAGGGTACAATGAGCAGTTCTTC
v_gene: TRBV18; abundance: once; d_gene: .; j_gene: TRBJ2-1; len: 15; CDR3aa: CASSPGYRDYNEQFF; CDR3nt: TGTGCCAGCTCACCGGGATACCGAGACTACAATGAGCAGTTCTTC
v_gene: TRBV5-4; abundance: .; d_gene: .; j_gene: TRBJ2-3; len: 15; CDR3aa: CASSLDKRRTDTQYF; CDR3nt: TGTGCCAGCAGCCTGGACAAAAGACGCACAGATACGCAGTATTTT
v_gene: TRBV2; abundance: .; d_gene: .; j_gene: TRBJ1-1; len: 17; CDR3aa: CASSDDRPLKLNTEAFF; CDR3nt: TGTGCCAGCAGTGATGACAGGCCCCTCAAATTGAACACTGAAGCTTTCTTT
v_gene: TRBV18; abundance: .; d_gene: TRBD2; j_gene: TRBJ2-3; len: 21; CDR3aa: CASSPGLAGGGPTASTDTQYF; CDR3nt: TGTGCCAGCTCCCCTGGACTAGCGGGGGGCGGCCCGACTGCTAGCACAGATACGCAGTATTTT
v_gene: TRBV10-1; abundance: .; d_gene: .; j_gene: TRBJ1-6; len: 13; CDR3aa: CASSESGNSPLHF; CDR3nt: TGCGCCAGCAGTGAATCTGGGAATTCACCCCTCCACTTT
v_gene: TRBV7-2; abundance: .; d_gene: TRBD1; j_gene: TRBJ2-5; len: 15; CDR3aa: CASSQTGAGGETQYF; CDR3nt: TGTGCCAGCAGCCAAACAGGGGCTGGAGGAGAGACCCAGTACTTC
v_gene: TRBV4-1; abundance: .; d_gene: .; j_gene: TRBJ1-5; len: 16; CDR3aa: CASSQALTELGQPQHF; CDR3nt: TGCGCCAGCAGCCAAGCCTTGACCGAGCTCGGTCAGCCCCAGCATTTT
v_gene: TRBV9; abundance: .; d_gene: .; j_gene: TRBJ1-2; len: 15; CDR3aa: CASTKVDAANYGYTF; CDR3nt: TGTGCCAGCACCAAGGTCGATGCAGCTAACTATGGCTACACCTTC
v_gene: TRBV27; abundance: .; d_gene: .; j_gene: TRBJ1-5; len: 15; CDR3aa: CASSSNLRGTQPQHF; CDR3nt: TGTGCCAGCAGTTCGAACCTCAGGGGAACTCAGCCCCAGCATTTT
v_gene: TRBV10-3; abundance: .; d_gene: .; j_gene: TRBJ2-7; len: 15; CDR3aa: CAISELPSPTYEQYF; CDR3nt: TGTGCCATCAGTGAGTTACCTAGCCCGACCTACGAGCAGTACTTC
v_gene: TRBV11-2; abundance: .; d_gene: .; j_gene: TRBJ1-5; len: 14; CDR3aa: CASSLNGPTAPQHF; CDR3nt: TGTGCCAGCAGCTTAAATGGCCCGACCGCGCCCCAGCATTTT
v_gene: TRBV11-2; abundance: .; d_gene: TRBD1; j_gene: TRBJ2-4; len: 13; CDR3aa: CASSDYRGRTTYF; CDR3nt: TGTGCCAGCAGCGACTACAGGGGGCGGACGACGTACTTC
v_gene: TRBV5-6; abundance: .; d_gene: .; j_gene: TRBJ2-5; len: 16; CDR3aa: CASSLVTGTIQETQYF; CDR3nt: TGTGCCAGCAGCTTGGTAACAGGCACAATCCAAGAGACCCAGTACTTC
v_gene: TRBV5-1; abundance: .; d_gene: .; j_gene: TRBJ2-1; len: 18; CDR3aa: CASSPGPLGSIGNNEQFF; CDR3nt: TGCGCCAGCAGCCCTGGACCTCTAGGTAGTATAGGTAACAATGAGCAGTTCTTC
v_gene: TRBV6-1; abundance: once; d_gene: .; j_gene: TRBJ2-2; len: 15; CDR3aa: CASRTPVGGTGELFF; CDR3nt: TGTGCCAGCAGAACCCCGGTAGGCGGAACCGGGGAGCTGTTTTTT
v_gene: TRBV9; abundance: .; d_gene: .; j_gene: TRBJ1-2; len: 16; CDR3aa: CASSLNGGLTNYGYTF; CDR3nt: TGTGCCAGCAGCCTAAACGGGGGCCTTACTAACTATGGCTACACCTTC
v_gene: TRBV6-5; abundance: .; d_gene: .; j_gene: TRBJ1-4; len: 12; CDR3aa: CASSSVDEKLFF; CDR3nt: TGTGCCAGCAGTTCAGTTGATGAAAAACTGTTTTTT
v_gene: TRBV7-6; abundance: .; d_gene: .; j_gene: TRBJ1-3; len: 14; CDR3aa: CASSSGLSGNTIYF; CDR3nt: TGTGCCAGCAGCTCGGGACTCTCTGGAAACACCATATATTTT
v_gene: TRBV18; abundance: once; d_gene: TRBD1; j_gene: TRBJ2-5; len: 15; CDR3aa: CASSPDATGKETQYF; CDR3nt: TGTGCCAGCTCACCTGATGCGACAGGGAAAGAGACCCAGTACTTC
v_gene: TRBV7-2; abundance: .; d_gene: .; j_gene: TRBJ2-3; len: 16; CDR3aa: CASRKRRGPVTDTQYF; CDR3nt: TGTGCCAGCAGGAAAAGGAGGGGGCCCGTAACAGATACGCAGTATTTT
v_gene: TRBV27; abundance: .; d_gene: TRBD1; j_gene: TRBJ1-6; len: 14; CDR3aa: CASTPGQGRSPLHF; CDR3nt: TGTGCCAGCACCCCGGGACAGGGGAGATCACCCCTCCACTTT
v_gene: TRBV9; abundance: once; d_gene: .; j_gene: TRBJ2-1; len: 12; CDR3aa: CASSVGGIEQFF; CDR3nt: TGTGCCAGCAGCGTAGGAGGGATTGAGCAGTTCTTC
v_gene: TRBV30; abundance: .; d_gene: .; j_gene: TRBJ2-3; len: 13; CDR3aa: CAQTRVSTDTQYF; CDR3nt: TGTGCCCAAACAAGGGTTAGCACAGATACGCAGTATTTT
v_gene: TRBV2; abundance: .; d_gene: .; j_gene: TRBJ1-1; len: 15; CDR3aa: CASRFDPRGIDEAFF; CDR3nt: TGTGCCAGCAGGTTTGATCCCAGGGGTATCGATGAAGCTTTCTTT
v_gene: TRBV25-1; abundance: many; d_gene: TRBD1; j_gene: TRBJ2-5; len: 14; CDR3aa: CASSAAGQGETQYF; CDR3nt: TGTGCCAGCAGTGCCGCCGGACAGGGAGAGACCCAGTACTTC
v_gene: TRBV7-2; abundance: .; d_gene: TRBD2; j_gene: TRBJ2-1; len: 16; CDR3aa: CASSFGGGASSNEQFF; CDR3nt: TGTGCCAGCAGCTTCGGCGGGGGGGCCTCTTCGAATGAGCAGTTCTTC
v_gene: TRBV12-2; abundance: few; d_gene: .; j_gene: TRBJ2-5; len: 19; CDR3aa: CASRPLIPPSGGPRETQYF; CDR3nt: TGTGCAAGTCGCCCATTAATTCCCCCAAGCGGGGGGCCGCGGGAGACCCAGTACTTC
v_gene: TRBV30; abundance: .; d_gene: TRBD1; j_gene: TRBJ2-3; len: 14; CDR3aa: CAWVPGQGADTQYF; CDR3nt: TGTGCCTGGGTACCGGGACAGGGTGCAGATACGCAGTATTTT
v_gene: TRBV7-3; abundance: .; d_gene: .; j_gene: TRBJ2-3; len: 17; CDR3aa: CASSPTRSGTSTDTQYF; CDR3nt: TGTGCCAGCAGCCCGACTAGAAGTGGGACTAGCACAGATACGCAGTATTTT